Here is one T cell receptor (beta chain) with its context. This sample is part of a study of cytomegalovirus exposure and HLA in healthy donors. With 60 Vbeta and 13 Jbeta primers, the PCR was carried out. Generated by immunoSEQ multiplex PCR, the TCRdb table keeps only in-frame clones and is missing some. The sample holds 150,000 to 160,000 clones, 74% seen once. Deletions cut 0 bases from V and 5 bases from J, with 11 bases between. The germline V gene encodes CDR1 SGHAT and CDR2 FQNNGV. CDR3 length equals 14 residues. The specimen sequenced was PBMCs. The chain employs TRBV11-2 and TRBJ2-7; tentative D call: TRBD1 (6 bases). This sequence was found in a man aged 25 to 40 in good health and CMV-seronegative. CDR3 nucleotides: TGTGCCAGCAGCTTAGATTCTGGGGGCAACGAGCAGTACTTC. This translates into CASSLDSGGNEQYF.